The next 19 T cell receptor beta chains were all read from a single sample in a study of OX40 agonist ivuxolimab in advanced cancers. Sequenced by immunoSEQ multiplex PCR; TCRdb stores in-frame clones only, minus some. The table lists about 50,000 clones, over 65% of them singletons. This material consisted of CD4+ or CD8+ T cells sorted from blood, taken in a trial of the OX40 agonist ivuxolimab. The source of these receptors is an adult with an advanced solid tumor such as melanoma, head and neck, liver or kidney cancer.

The chain carries TRBV5-1 and TRBJ2-1, with D possibly being TRBD2 (5 bases). This CDR3 contains 16 residues. V was shortened by 1 base and J by 3 bases, with 14 bases between the two germline ends. The germline CDR1 and CDR2 sequences are SGHRS and YFSETQ. CDR3 loop: CASSLTGSRGYNEQFF. CDR3 nucleotide sequence: TGCGCCAGCAGCTTGACGGGATCCCGAGGCTACAATGAGCAGTTCTTC.

The chain combines TRBV10-1 with TRBJ2-1; either TRBD1 or TRBD2 may supply D (5 bases each). The CDR3 loop spans 12 amino acids. CDR1 is WNHNN, CDR2 SYGVQD, per germline (reference sequence). The V end lost 3 bases, the J end lost 12 bases, and 12 bases lay between the germline ends. As DNA, the CDR3 is TGCGCCAGCAGTGACTCGGGGCGCCGGCAGTTCTTC. Residues: CASSDSGRRQFF.

V and J are TRBV30 and TRBJ1-1; D gene ambiguous. Trimming left V 7 bases short and J 4 bases short, with 16 bases between. The CDR3 runs to 13 residues. Germline V lookup: CDR1 GTSNPN, CDR2 SVGIG (reference sequence). This CDR3 is CAFTVRPSTEAFF. The CDR3 DNA follows: TGTGCCTTCACCGTGCGGCCAAGCACTGAAGCTTTCTTT.

V usage is TRBV9 and J usage is TRBJ1-1; D ambiguous. CDR1 and CDR2 from the germline V gene are SGDLS and YYNGEE. The CDR3 contains 15 residues. V lost 1 base and J 0 bases, leaving 10 bases between the germline ends. CDR3 in amino acids: CASSVTASLNTEAFF. In DNA, the CDR3 is TGTGCCAGCAGCGTAACGGCCAGTTTGAACACTGAAGCTTTCTTT.

The rearrangement joins TRBV7-8 to TRBJ1-1, with 10 bases identical to TRBD1. The ends lost 4 bases at V and 5 bases at J; junction bases unmatched: 10. CDR1 and CDR2 from the germline V gene are SGHVS and FQNEAQ. The CDR3 is made up of 16 amino acids. Here the CDR3 DNA reads TGTGCCAGCAGCTCCCCCCCGGGACAGGGGCCAACTGAAGCTTTCTTT. Translating it yields CASSSPPGQGPTEAFF.

This chain links TRBV20-1 with TRBJ2-3; D not resolved. This CDR3 contains 11 residues. V was shortened by 4 bases and J by 3 bases, with 5 bases between the two germline ends. Germline V gene sequence: CDR1 DFQATT, CDR2 SNEGSKA (reference sequence). CDR3: CSATYTDTQYF. As DNA, the CDR3 is TGCAGTGCTACTTATACAGATACGCAGTATTTT.

The chain employs TRBV5-6 and TRBJ2-1; TRBD1 aligns across 8 bases. The ends lost 2 bases at V and 8 bases at J; junction bases unmatched: 6. From germline, CDR1 is SGHDT and CDR2 YYEEEE. The CDR3 spans 14 residues. For the CDR3, the DNA is TGTGCCAGCAGCTTAGGACAGGGTGGGTATGAGCAGTTCTTC. This sequence encodes CASSLGQGGYEQFF.

This chain joins TRBV5-6 and TRBJ2-2; D is uncertain. CDR1 is SGHDT and CDR2 is YYEEEE in the germline V gene. The CDR3 has 15 amino acids. Trimming shortened V by 0 bases and J by 0 bases, and 6 bases separated the two germline ends. CDR3 sequence: CASSLGFANTGELFF. In nucleotides, the CDR3 is TGTGCCAGCAGCTTGGGGTTCGCGAACACCGGGGAGCTGTTTTTT.

This chain links TRBV7-2 with TRBJ1-3, with TRBD1 as a possible D gene (5 bases). Trimming removed 3 bases at V and 0 bases at J, with 15 bases between. The CDR3 length is 17 residues. Germline V lookup: CDR1 SGHTA, CDR2 FQGNSA. The CDR3 bases are TGTGCCAGCAGCTTCGAGGCGGCGGGGGGCTCTGGAAACACCATATATTTT. It encodes CASSFEAAGGSGNTIYF.

This chain joins TRBV6-1 and TRBJ2-7; D is unclear. The CDR3 runs to 12 residues. V shed 1 base and J shed 3 bases, with 4 bases lying between them. Per germline, CDR1 MNHNS and CDR2 SASEGT. The CDR3 spells CASSEGVYEQYF. DNA of the CDR3: TGTGCCAGCAGTGAAGGAGTCTACGAGCAGTACTTC.

The chain recombines TRBV29-1 with TRBJ2-7, with 8 bases that match TRBD1. The CDR3 is 13 residues long. The V and J ends lost 2 bases and 3 bases, in that order; junction bases with no gene match: 3. Germline V CDR1 and CDR2: SQVTM, ANQGSEA. The CDR3 nucleotides read TGCAGCGTTGAAAAAGACAGGGGCTACGAGCAGTACTTC. It specifies CSVEKDRGYEQYF.

This chain connects TRBV7-8 to TRBJ2-2, with 8 bases lining up with TRBD2. The CDR3 loop spans 18 amino acids. Germline V gene data show CDR1 as SGHVS and CDR2 as FQNEAQ. V was pared by 5 bases and J by 8 bases, with 19 bases of the junction left unmatched. CDR3 amino acids: CASSPLPKLAALSGELFF. In nucleotides, the CDR3 is TGTGCCAGCAGCCCCCTCCCCAAACTAGCGGCACTGTCGGGGGAGCTGTTTTTT.

V gene TRBV15 combines with J gene TRBJ2-5; a possible D gene is TRBD2 (6 bases). Germline CDR1 is LNHNV and CDR2 is YYDKDF (reference sequence). There are 14 residues in the CDR3. Between the trimmed V and J ends, which lost 7 bases and 3 bases, there was a span of 15 bases. In DNA, the CDR3 is TGTGCCACCATACGGGGGTCGGAGAAAGAGACCCAGTACTTC. This gives the protein CATIRGSEKETQYF.

The V gene is TRBV11-1, the J gene TRBJ1-6; D is unresolved. The germline V gene encodes CDR1 SGHAT and CDR2 FQDESV (reference sequence). V was pared by 2 bases and J by 7 bases, with 9 bases between. There are 14 residues in the CDR3. The CDR3 loop is CASSLLGVNSPLHF. The CDR3, as DNA: TGTGCCAGCAGCTTACTGGGAGTCAATTCACCCCTCCACTTT.

The genes are TRBV23-1 and TRBJ2-7; 7 positions match TRBD1. TRBV23-1 is an open reading frame whose function is uncertain. The CDR3 is made up of 19 amino acids. The ends lost 2 bases at V and 0 bases at J; junction bases unmatched: 16. CDR3 bases: TGCGCCAGCAGTCAAATCCTCGGGACAGAACCTTCCTTCTCCTACGAGCAGTACTTC. This gives the protein CASSQILGTEPSFSYEQYF.

The CDR3 DNA is TGTGCCAGCTGCACCCAGGGTCAATACGAGCAGTACTTC. Protein product: CASCTQGQYEQYF. The gene calls are TRBV11-3 and TRBJ2-7, with D possibly TRBD1 on 5 matching bases. V lost 8 bases to trimming and J lost 4 bases, with 15 bases between them. The CDR3 is made up of 13 amino acids. The germline gives CDR1 SGHNT, CDR2 YENEEA.

This chain uses TRBV18 with TRBJ1-5, with unresolved D. The CDR3 extends over 15 amino acids. Trimming cost V 1 base and J 3 bases, with 10 bases left between them. The germline V gene encodes CDR1 KGHSH and CDR2 LQKENI. The CDR3 sequence is CASSPLEVPNQPQHF. CDR3 sequence (DNA): TGTGCCAGCTCACCACTTGAGGTGCCCAATCAGCCCCAGCATTTT.

This clone was seen more than once but under ten times. The J gene is TRBJ1-1, the V gene TRBV6-5, with D tentatively TRBD1 (6 bases). Germline assignment: CDR1 MNHEY and CDR2 SVGAGI. Trimming took off 6 bases at V and 5 bases at J, with 13 bases between the two ends. This CDR3 contains 13 residues. The CDR3 DNA follows: TGTGCCAGCAGACAGGGTATGCGGACTGAAGCTTTCTTT. Residues: CASRQGMRTEAFF.

V is TRBV5-6 and J is TRBJ2-5; 7 bases are a match to TRBD1. The V segment lost 3 bases and the J segment 5 bases; nucleotides outside the gene matches: 10. This CDR3 contains 15 residues. Germline CDR1 reads SGHDT; CDR2 reads YYEEEE. As DNA, the CDR3 is TGTGCCAGCAGCTCCTTAGACAGGGAGTGGGAGACCCAGTACTTC. The encoded protein is CASSSLDREWETQYF.